This TCR beta chain was sequenced in a study of technical replicates of blood from a few donors. TCRdb's copy holds only in-frame clones and misses some; the assay was immunoSEQ multiplex PCR. In the table there are approximately 64,000 clones, approximately 86% of which are singletons. The sample holds one count of this clone. Germline assignment: CDR1 DFQATT and CDR2 SNEGSKA (reference sequence). Trimming removed 6 bases from V and 9 bases from J; junction bases left unmatched: 3. The CDR3 is made up of 11 amino acids. Material: PBMCs. The gene calls are TRBV20-1 and TRBJ1-3; 9 bases are shared with TRBD1. This receptor was obtained from a human donor in good health. Some clones in this sample may be carry-over from other donors' samples. The CDR3 spells CSAGGQGTIYF. DNA of the CDR3: TGCAGTGCCGGGGGACAGGGCACCATATATTTT.